This T cell receptor beta chain was documented in a study of human T cells and chemical hapten exposure. The wider study: During the roughly 23-week study period, patients had diphenylcyclopropenone applied to the scalp every week.

Noted time point: patch test 2, 6 weeks after DPC sensitization. As to treatment: therapeutic diphenylcyclopropenone sensitization with weekly scalp DPC. At every patch-test visit, blood was drawn before the patch test was applied. This clonotype was found a few times. This CDR3 has 14 amino acids. CDR1 is DFQATT and CDR2 is SNEGSKA in the germline V gene (reference sequence). J was trimmed by 6 bases and V by 5 bases; bases with no gene match: 9. TCRdb ran MiXCR on the RACE reads and lists one entry per CDR3 protein. The table lists tens of thousands of distinct CDR3 sequences, roughly a tenth of them singletons.

The receptor's source is a man aged 25 to 40 with alopecia areata. Some clones in this sample may be carry-over from other donors' samples. The chain has TRBV20-1 and TRBJ2-2, with 7 bases identical to TRBD2. The sequences come from whole blood, collected in connection with sensitization to the hapten diphenylcyclopropenone (DPC). CDR3 region: CSAPLQGGAGELFF. The CDR3 DNA reads as TGCAGTGCTCCCCTCCAGGGAGGGGCCGGGGAGCTGTTTTTT.